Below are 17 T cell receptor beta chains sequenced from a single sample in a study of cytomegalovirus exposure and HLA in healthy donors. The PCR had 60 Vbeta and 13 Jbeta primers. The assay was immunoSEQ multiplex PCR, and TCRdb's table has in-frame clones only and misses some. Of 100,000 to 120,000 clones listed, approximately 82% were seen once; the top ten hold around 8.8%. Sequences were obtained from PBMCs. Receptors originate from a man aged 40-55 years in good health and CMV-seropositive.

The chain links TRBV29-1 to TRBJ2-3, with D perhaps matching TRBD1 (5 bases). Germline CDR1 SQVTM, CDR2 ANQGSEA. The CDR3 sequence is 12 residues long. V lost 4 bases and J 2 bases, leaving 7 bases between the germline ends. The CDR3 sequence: CSVAGPTDTQYF. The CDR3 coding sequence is TGCAGCGTTGCAGGGCCCACAGATACGCAGTATTTT.

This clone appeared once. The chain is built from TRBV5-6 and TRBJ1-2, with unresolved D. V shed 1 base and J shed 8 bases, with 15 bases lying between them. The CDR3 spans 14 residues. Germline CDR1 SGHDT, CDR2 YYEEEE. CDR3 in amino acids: CASSLNKNPGGYTF. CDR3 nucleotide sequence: TGTGCCAGCAGCTTGAATAAAAACCCGGGGGGCTACACCTTC.

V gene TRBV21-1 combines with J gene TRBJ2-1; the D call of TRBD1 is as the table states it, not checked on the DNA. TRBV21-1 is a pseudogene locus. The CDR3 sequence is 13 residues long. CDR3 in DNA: TGTGCCAGCAGCAAAGTGGACAGTCATGAGCAGTTCTTC. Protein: CASSKVDSHEQFF.

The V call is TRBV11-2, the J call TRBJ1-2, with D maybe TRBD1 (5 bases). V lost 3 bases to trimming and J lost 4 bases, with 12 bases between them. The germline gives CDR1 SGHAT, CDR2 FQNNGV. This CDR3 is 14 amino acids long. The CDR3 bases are TGTGCCAGCAGCTTTAGTCGCGGGACCTATGGCTACACCTTC. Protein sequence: CASSFSRGTYGYTF. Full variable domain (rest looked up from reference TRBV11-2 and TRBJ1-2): EAGVAQSPRYKIIEKRQSVAFWCNPISGHATLYWYQQILGQGPKLLIQFQNNGVVDDSQLPKDRFSAERLKGVDSTLKIQPAKLEDSAVYLCASSFSRGTYGYTFGSGTRLTVV.

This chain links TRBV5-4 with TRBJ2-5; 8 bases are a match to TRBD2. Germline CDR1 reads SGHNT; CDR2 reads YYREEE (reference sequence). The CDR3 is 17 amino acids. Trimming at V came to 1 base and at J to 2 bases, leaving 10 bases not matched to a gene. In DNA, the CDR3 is TGTGCCAGCAGCTTGTCCGTGACTAGCGAGGGACAAGAGACCCAGTACTTC. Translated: CASSLSVTSEGQETQYF.

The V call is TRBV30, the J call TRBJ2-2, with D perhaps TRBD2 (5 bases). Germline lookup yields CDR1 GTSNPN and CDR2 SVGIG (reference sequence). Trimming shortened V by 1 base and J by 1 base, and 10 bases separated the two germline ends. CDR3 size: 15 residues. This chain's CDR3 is CAWSALGRNTGELFF. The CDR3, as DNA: TGTGCCTGGAGTGCCCTTGGGAGGAACACCGGGGAGCTGTTTTTT. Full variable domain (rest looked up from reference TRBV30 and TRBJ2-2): SQTIHQWPATLVQPVGSPLSLECTVEGTSNPNLYWYRQAAGRGLQLLFYSVGIGQISSEVPQNLSASRPQDRQFILSSKKLLLSDSGFYLCAWSALGRNTGELFFGEGSRLTVL.

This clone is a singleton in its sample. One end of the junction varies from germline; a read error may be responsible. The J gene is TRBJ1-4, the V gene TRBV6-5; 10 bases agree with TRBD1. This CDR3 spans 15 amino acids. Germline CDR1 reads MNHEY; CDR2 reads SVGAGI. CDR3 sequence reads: CASGQDRGRREELFF. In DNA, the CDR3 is TGTGCCAGCGGACAAGACAGGGGGCGTCGTGAAGAACTGTTTTTT.

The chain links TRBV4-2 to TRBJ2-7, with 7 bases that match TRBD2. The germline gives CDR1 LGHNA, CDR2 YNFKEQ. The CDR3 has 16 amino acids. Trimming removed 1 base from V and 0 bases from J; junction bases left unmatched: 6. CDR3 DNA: TGTGCCAGCAGCCAAGTCCCTAGCGGCCTCTCCTACGAGCAGTACTTC. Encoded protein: CASSQVPSGLSYEQYF.

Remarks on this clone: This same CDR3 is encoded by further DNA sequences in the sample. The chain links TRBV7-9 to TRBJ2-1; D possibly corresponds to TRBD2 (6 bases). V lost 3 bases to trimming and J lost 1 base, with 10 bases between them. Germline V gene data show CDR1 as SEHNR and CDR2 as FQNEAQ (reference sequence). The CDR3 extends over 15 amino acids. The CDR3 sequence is CASSFHGTSYNEQFF. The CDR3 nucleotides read TGTGCCAGCAGCTTCCACGGGACTTCCTACAATGAGCAGTTCTTC.

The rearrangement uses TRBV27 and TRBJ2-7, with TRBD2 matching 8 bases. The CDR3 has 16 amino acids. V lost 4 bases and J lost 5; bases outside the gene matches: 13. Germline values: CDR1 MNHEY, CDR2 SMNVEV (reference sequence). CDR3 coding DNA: TGTGCCAGCAGTTCTCCTTCGCAGCGGGAGTTTAACGAGCAGTACTTC. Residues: CASSSPSQREFNEQYF.

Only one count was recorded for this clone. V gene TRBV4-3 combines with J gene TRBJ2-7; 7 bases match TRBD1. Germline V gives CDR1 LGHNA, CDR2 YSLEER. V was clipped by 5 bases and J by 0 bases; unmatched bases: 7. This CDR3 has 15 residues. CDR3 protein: CASSARTGGSYEQYF. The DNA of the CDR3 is TGCGCCAGCAGCGCTCGGACAGGCGGCTCCTACGAGCAGTACTTC.

The CDR3 DNA sequence: TGTGCCAGCAGCGTGCGGGGGGTACGCGAGCAGTACTTC. Amino acids: CASSVRGVREQYF. The chain joins TRBV28 to TRBJ2-7; 8 bases match TRBD2. CDR3 length equals 13 residues. Germline CDR1 reads MDHEN; CDR2 reads SYDVKM. V lost 6 bases to trimming and J lost 6 bases; unmatched junction nucleotides: 7.

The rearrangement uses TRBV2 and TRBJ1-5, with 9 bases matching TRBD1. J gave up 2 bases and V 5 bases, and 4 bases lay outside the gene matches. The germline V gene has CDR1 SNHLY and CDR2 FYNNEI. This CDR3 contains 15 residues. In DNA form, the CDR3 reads TGTGCCAGCAGTAGGGACAGGGTGGGCAATCAGCCCCAGCATTTT. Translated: CASSRDRVGNQPQHF.

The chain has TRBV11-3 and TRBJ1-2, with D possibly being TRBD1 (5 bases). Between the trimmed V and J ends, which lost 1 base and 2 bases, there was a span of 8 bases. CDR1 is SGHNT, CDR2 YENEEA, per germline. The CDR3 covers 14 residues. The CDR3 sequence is CASSLGAGNYGYTF. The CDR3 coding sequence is TGTGCCAGCAGCTTAGGGGCAGGGAACTATGGCTACACCTTC.

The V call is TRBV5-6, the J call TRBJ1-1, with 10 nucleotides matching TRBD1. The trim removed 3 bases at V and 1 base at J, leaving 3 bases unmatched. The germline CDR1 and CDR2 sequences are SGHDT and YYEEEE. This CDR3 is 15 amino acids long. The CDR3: CASSSGTGANTEAFF. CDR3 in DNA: TGTGCCAGCAGCTCGGGGACAGGGGCGAACACTGAAGCTTTCTTT. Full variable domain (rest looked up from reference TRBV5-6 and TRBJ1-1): DAGVTQSPTHLIKTRGQQVTLRCSPKSGHDTVSWYQQALGQGPQFIFQYYEEEERQRGNFPDRFSGHQFPNYSSELNVNALLLGDSALYLCASSSGTGANTEAFFGQGTRLTVV.

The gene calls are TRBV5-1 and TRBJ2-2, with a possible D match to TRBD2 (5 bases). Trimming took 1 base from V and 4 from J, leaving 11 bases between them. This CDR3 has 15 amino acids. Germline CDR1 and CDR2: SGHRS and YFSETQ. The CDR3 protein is CASSLQTGFTGELFF. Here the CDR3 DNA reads TGCGCCAGCAGCTTGCAGACGGGATTCACCGGGGAGCTGTTTTTT.

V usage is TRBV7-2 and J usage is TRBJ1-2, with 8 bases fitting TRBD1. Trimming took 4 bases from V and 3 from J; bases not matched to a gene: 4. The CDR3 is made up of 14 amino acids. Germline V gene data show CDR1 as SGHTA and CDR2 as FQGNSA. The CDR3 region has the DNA TGTGCCAGCAGCTCGGACAGGGCCTACTATGGCTACACCTTC. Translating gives CASSSDRAYYGYTF.